Each of the 15 T cell receptor beta chains below was sequenced from the same sample in a study of OX40 agonist ivuxolimab in advanced cancers. The table came from immunoSEQ multiplex PCR; TCRdb's copy has only in-frame clones and leaves some out. The sample carries tens of thousands of clones, 75% to 85% recorded once. This material consisted of CD4+ or CD8+ T cells sorted from blood, taken in a trial of the OX40 agonist ivuxolimab. The receptors derive from an adult with an advanced solid tumor such as melanoma, head and neck, liver or kidney cancer.

The gene calls are TRBV11-2 and TRBJ2-1, with D tentatively TRBD2 (5 bases). The CDR3 is 14 amino acids. The V and J ends lost 5 bases and 6 bases respectively, with 14 bases between them. Germline V gene lookup returns CDR1 SGHAT and CDR2 FQNNGV. In nucleotides, the CDR3 is TGTGCCAGCAGCCGGGTGGGAGCCTCCAATGAGCAGTTCTTC. This translates into CASSRVGASNEQFF.

J is TRBJ2-3 and V is TRBV15, with 10 bases identical to TRBD2. Germline V lookup: CDR1 LNHNV, CDR2 YYDKDF (reference sequence). The CDR3 contains 15 residues. J gave up 6 bases and V 5 bases, and 8 bases lay outside the gene matches. This chain's CDR3 is CATSLSGGSGDTQYF. Here the CDR3 DNA reads TGTGCCACCAGCCTTAGCGGGGGGTCCGGGGATACGCAGTATTTT.

This sequence joins TRBV18 and TRBJ2-5; D is ambiguous. In germline, CDR1 is KGHSH, CDR2 LQKENI. This CDR3 has 12 residues. Deletions cut 3 bases from V and 5 bases from J, with 7 bases between. DNA for the CDR3: TGTGCCAGCTCACCTAGTAGGGAGACCCAGTACTTC. It codes for CASSPSRETQYF. Looking up the rest from reference TRBV18 and TRBJ2-5 gives the full variable domain: NAGVMQNPRHLVRRRGQEARLRCSPMKGHSHVYWYRQLPEEGLKFMVYLQKENIIDESGMPKERFSAEFPKEGPSILRIQQVVRGDSAAYFCASSPSRETQYFGPGTRLLVL.

The chain joins TRBV2 to TRBJ1-1; D call uncertain. Germline V lookup: CDR1 SNHLY, CDR2 FYNNEI. This CDR3 comprises 14 residues. V lost 3 bases and J lost 7, with 15 bases in between. DNA for the CDR3: TGTGCCAGCAGTGAGGAGACTGAAGATCATGAAGCTTTCTTT. Protein: CASSEETEDHEAFF.

V and J are TRBV9 and TRBJ2-5; 11 nucleotides agree with TRBD2. CDR3 length equals 16 residues. J gave up 4 bases and V 3 bases, and 8 bases lay outside the gene matches. Germline loops: CDR1 SGDLS, CDR2 YYNGEE. CDR3 residues: CASSGGSGRVPETQYF. The CDR3 DNA sequence: TGTGCCAGCAGCGGGGGTAGCGGGAGGGTACCAGAGACCCAGTACTTC.

The chain links TRBV11-2 to TRBJ2-7; D unclear. The CDR3 is 12 residues long. V lost 2 bases to trimming and J lost 3 bases, with 5 bases between them. Germline V gives CDR1 SGHAT, CDR2 FQNNGV. The CDR3 DNA reads TGTGCCAGCAGCTTACGTTTCTACGAGCAGTACTTC. Protein sequence: CASSLRFYEQYF.

This clone was counted only a few times. The V call is TRBV5-1, the J call TRBJ2-3; the D is unclear. CDR1 and CDR2 (germline): SGHRS, YFSETQ. V was clipped by 7 bases and J by 0 bases, with 15 bases between them. The CDR3 has 15 residues. The CDR3 DNA reads as TGCGCCAGCGGCGGTTACCCATCTAGCACAGATACGCAGTATTTT. Its protein is CASGGYPSSTDTQYF.

The chain couples TRBV19 to TRBJ2-3, with D unclear. Germline CDR1 reads LNHDA; CDR2 reads SQIVND (reference sequence). Trimming left V 5 bases short and J 2 bases short, with 8 bases between. This CDR3 has 13 amino acids. CDR3 protein: CASSLRHTDTQYF. In DNA, the CDR3 is TGTGCCAGTAGTCTTCGACACACAGATACGCAGTATTTT.

The chain uses TRBV29-1 and TRBJ2-7; a possible D gene is TRBD2 (6 bases). The V and J ends lost 4 bases and 0 bases respectively, with 10 bases between them. CDR1 and CDR2 from the germline V gene are SQVTM and ANQGSEA. This CDR3 contains 13 residues. The CDR3 reads CSVARGSSYEQYF. CDR3 coding DNA: TGCAGCGTTGCTCGGGGGAGCTCCTACGAGCAGTACTTC.

The genes are TRBV5-1 and TRBJ1-4; D might be TRBD1 (5 bases). CDR3 length: 18 residues. Trimming left V 0 bases short and J 0 bases short, with 15 bases between. Germline V gene sequence: CDR1 SGHRS, CDR2 YFSETQ. The CDR3 loop reads CASSLVRAGLATNEKLFF. CDR3 coding DNA: TGCGCCAGCAGCTTGGTGCGTGCAGGGCTTGCAACTAATGAAAAACTGTTTTTT.

This sequence joins TRBV14 and TRBJ1-1; no definite D call. Trimming took off 5 bases at V and 6 bases at J, with 13 bases between the two ends. Germline-derived CDR1 and CDR2 are SGHDN and FVKESK. This CDR3 contains 13 residues. This CDR3 reads CASSAQVTAEAFF. The CDR3 DNA is TGTGCCAGCAGCGCACAAGTCACGGCTGAAGCTTTCTTT.

This chain links TRBV10-1 with TRBJ2-3; no clear D gene. The V end was cut by 6 bases, the J end by 4 bases, with 11 bases between. This CDR3 is 13 amino acids long. The germline gives CDR1 WNHNN, CDR2 SYGVQD (reference sequence). The CDR3 coding sequence is TGCGCCAGCAGCGATCGGTGGGCAGATACGCAGTATTTT. Its protein product is CASSDRWADTQYF.

The chain has TRBV18 and TRBJ2-1; 7 positions agree with TRBD1. Germline-derived CDR1 and CDR2 are KGHSH and LQKENI. The CDR3 consists of 19 residues. V lost 3 bases, J lost 0 bases, and 14 bases stayed unmatched. The CDR3 is CASSPPGQLTMSSYNEQFF. The CDR3 DNA follows: TGTGCCAGCTCACCGCCGGGACAGCTGACCATGAGCTCCTACAATGAGCAGTTCTTC.

The chain joins TRBV5-1 to TRBJ2-7, with D perhaps being TRBD1 or TRBD2 (5 bases each). Trimming removed 7 bases at V and 5 bases at J, with 16 bases between. Germline CDR1 and CDR2: SGHRS and YFSETQ. The CDR3 spans 13 residues. Here the CDR3 reads CASRGQGIHEQYF. The CDR3 DNA follows: TGCGCCAGCCGGGGCCAAGGGATCCACGAGCAGTACTTC. Based on the CDR3 plus reference TRBV5-1 and TRBJ2-7, the full variable domain is KAGVTQTPRYLIKTRGQQVTLSCSPISGHRSVSWYQQTPGQGLQFLFEYFSETQRNKGNFPGRFSGRQFSNSRSEMNVSTLELGDSALYLCASRGQGIHEQYFGPGTRLTVT.

This chain uses TRBV6-5 with TRBJ2-7; 10 bases fit TRBD2. V shed 4 bases, J shed 4 bases, and the junction held 7 bases outside the gene matches. CDR3 length equals 15 residues. The germline CDR1 and CDR2 sequences are MNHEY and SVGAGI. CDR3: CASSLTSGNVYEQYF. In nucleotides, the CDR3 is TGTGCCAGCAGTTTAACTAGCGGGAACGTTTACGAGCAGTACTTC.